This T cell receptor beta chain was retrieved from a study of control samples from healthy donors and cancer patients. Libraries were prepared by immunoSEQ multiplex PCR; TCRdb keeps only in-frame clonotypes and omits some of them. The table lists about 40,000 clones, 92% of them singletons. This receptor was identified in a woman aged 50 to 65 in good health. Material for sequencing was blood.

CDR3 region: CASSDTGGAGYGYTF. The CDR3 DNA is TGTGCCAGCAGCGACACAGGGGGCGCCGGCTATGGCTACACCTTC. The chain has TRBV9 and TRBJ1-2; TRBD1 aligns across 9 bases. Germline trimming cut 3 bases from V and 4 bases from J; bases unmatched to any gene: 7. CDR1 is SGDLS, CDR2 YYNGEE, per germline. This CDR3 spans 15 amino acids.